The source of this TCR beta chain is a study of blood T cell repertoires in COVID-19. Overall study: Acute-phase and convalescent COVID-19 samples originated in the United States, Italy and Spain. PBMCs, B-cell-depleted T cells, or T cells provided the cDNA or gDNA that made up the material.

Original handling: Amplification of reference gene primers provided the estimated nucleated cell counts. Some clones are missing from TCRdb's copy, which holds only in-frame ones; the method was immunoSEQ multiplex PCR. V, J and clone size derive from that table, while D and trimming were established from the DNA sequence. The sample lists about 170,000 clones, around 83% occurring once. Material: peripheral blood. The receptor's source is a woman at least 80 years old in a cohort sampled during active or convalescent COVID-19.

CDR3 nucleotide sequence: TGTGCCATCAGGCCGAATAGCGGGAGGGTGGTCGGTGAGCAGTTCTTC. Translation: CAIRPNSGRVVGEQFF. The V and J genes are TRBV10-3 and TRBJ2-1; 11 bases fit TRBD2. The CDR3 is made up of 16 amino acids. From germline, CDR1 is ENHRY and CDR2 SYGVKD. V lost 6 bases, J lost 9 bases, and 13 bases stayed unmatched.